These 10 T cell receptor beta chains were all obtained from the same sample, sequenced in a study of regulatory T cells in long-lasting Graves disease. Time point described: newly diagnosed GD, antithyroid drugs for less than 3 months. With RNA extracted from PBMCs as input, the TCR library was made. The TCR beta library used iRepertoire HTBI primers with Arm-PCR amplification of CDR3. TCRdb reprocessed the multiplex PCR reads via MiXCR and lists one record per CDR3 protein. Of about 300,000 distinct CDR3 sequences listed, 15% to 20% are singletons. The input for sequencing was peripheral blood mononuclear cells (PBMCs), taken at new diagnosis, from a patient treated with antithyroid drugs. Every receptor here comes from a female donor with Graves disease.

This clonotype has a count of ten or more. V and J are TRBV4-2 and TRBJ2-7, with 7 bases identical to TRBD2. V dropped 2 bases and J dropped 3; count of bases not matched to a gene: 7. CDR1 and CDR2 (germline): LGHNA, YNFKEQ. The length of the CDR3 is 15 residues. The CDR3 sequence is CASSQPAAGSYEQYF. The CDR3 bases are TGTGCCAGCAGCCAACCCGCAGCGGGGAGCTACGAGCAGTACTTC.

In this sample, this clonotype turned up a few times. This chain connects TRBV6-2 or TRBV6-3 to TRBJ2-2; 10 bases line up with TRBD2. V lost 4 bases, J lost 0 bases, and 5 bases stayed unmatched. Germline V gene data show CDR1 as MNHEY and CDR2 as SVGEGT. CDR3 length: 17 amino acids. This CDR3 reads CASSLKGLASNTGELFF. As DNA, the CDR3 is TGTGCCAGCAGTTTGAAGGGACTAGCGTCGAACACCGGGGAGCTGTTTTTT.

This clonotype was seen ten or more times. This sequence joins TRBV5-1 and TRBJ2-3, with 11 bases that match TRBD2. CDR1 is SGHRS, CDR2 YFSETQ, per germline. This CDR3 contains 16 residues. The junction had 6 bases not matched to a gene; V was cut back by 4 bases and J by 2 bases. CDR3 amino acids: CASSRQGLADTDTQYF. The CDR3 DNA follows: TGCGCCAGCAGCCGACAGGGACTAGCGGACACAGATACGCAGTATTTT.

In this sample, this clonotype turned up many times. The CDR3 nucleotides read TGCGCCAGCAGCTTGGAGACAGGGGCGAATTCACCCCTCCACTTT. Amino acid sequence: CASSLETGANSPLHF. J is TRBJ1-6 and V is TRBV5-1; 8 bases match TRBD1. Germline V gives CDR1 SGHRS, CDR2 YFSETQ. V gave up 0 bases and J gave up 7 bases; unmatched junction bases: 3. This CDR3 has 15 amino acids.

This clonotype was seen a handful of times. The V call is TRBV18, the J call TRBJ2-7, with D uncertain. The CDR3 has 15 residues. Germline V lookup: CDR1 KGHSH, CDR2 LQKENI. V lost 2 bases and J lost 5, with 16 bases in between. CDR3 coding DNA: TGTGCCAGCTCACCATATGGTGGGGTACTTGACGAGCAGTACTTC. Protein: CASSPYGGVLDEQYF.

This clonotype was seen at least ten times. The V gene is TRBV28, the J gene TRBJ2-7, with D maybe TRBD2 (6 bases). V was cut by 6 bases and J by 3 bases, with 21 bases left in between. The CDR3 loop spans 16 amino acids. Germline loops: CDR1 MDHEN, CDR2 SYDVKM. The CDR3 loop reads CASSFRSGGSGYEQYF. CDR3 DNA: TGTGCCAGCAGCTTCCGGTCCGGAGGGAGCGGCTACGAGCAGTACTTC.

This clonotype was recorded at least ten times. This chain joins TRBV6-1 and TRBJ1-1, with TRBD1 identical over 9 bases. Germline V gives CDR1 MNHNS, CDR2 SASEGT. V trimming: 9 bases; J trimming: 4 bases; junction bases outside the gene matches: 3. The CDR3 covers 12 residues. The CDR3 sequence is CASRQGGTEAFF. CDR3 DNA sequence: TGTGCCAGTCGACAGGGGGGCACTGAAGCTTTCTTT.

This clonotype occurred many times. The chain is built from TRBV12-3 or TRBV12-4 and TRBJ2-1; 9 bases are shared with TRBD2. V was pared by 5 bases and J by 7 bases, with 9 bases of the junction left unmatched. This CDR3 comprises 15 residues. The CDR3 is CASSPSVGLANEQFF. CDR3 in DNA: TGTGCCAGCAGTCCGAGCGTGGGACTAGCAAATGAGCAGTTCTTC.

Of note for this clonotype: This may be a read error: a much more frequent sequence differs by one nucleotide. The chain carries TRBV12-5 and TRBJ2-3, with 7 bases fitting TRBD1. The V and J ends lost 1 base and 4 bases, in that order; junction bases with no gene match: 5. CDR3 size: 15 residues. Germline V lookup: CDR1 LGHNT, CDR2 FRNRAP. DNA of the CDR3: TGTGCTAGTGGTTTGGCACTAACAGGGGCAGATACGCAGTATTTT. It is translated as CASGLALTGADTQYF.

The chain carries TRBV10-2 and TRBJ2-5; 9 nucleotides line up with TRBD2. The CDR3 has 15 amino acids. Losses at the gene ends were 0 bases for V and 5 bases for J; bases not matched to a gene: 4. Germline loops: CDR1 WSHSY, CDR2 SAAADI. CDR3 sequence (DNA): TGCGCCAGCAGTGAGTCGAGCGGGAGGTGGGAGACCCAGTACTTC. It is translated as CASSESSGRWETQYF.